The 27 T cell receptor beta chains given below trace back to one sample, sequenced in a study of post-analysis software for immune sequencing data. Study-level findings and limits: Roughly 5 TRBV segments (TRBV5-6, TRBV5-1 and TRBV20-1 among them) occurred more frequently in patients than in controls.

Every TCR beta cDNA library bore unique molecular identifiers. TCRdb fed the PCR reads into MiXCR, producing one record per CDR3 protein. The sample includes about 770,000 distinct CDR3 sequences, around 42% of them seen just once. Their cognate antigens are unknown. The sample consisted of blood. These receptors were obtained from a girl aged 10 to 17 with multiple sclerosis.

The gene calls are TRBV18 and TRBJ2-1; 8 nucleotides agree with TRBD2. Germline lookup yields CDR1 KGHSH and CDR2 LQKENI. This CDR3 is built from 19 residues. V was pared by 0 bases and J by 0 bases, with 10 bases of the junction left unmatched. The CDR3 region is CASSPPWRREAASYNEQFF. As DNA, the CDR3 is TGTGCCAGCTCACCACCGTGGAGGCGGGAGGCCGCCTCCTACAATGAGCAGTTCTTC.

V gene TRBV5-1 combines with J gene TRBJ1-4; 7 nucleotides agree with TRBD1. The CDR3 sequence is 15 residues long. CDR1 is SGHRS, CDR2 YFSETQ, per germline. Trimming at V came to 0 bases and at J to 8 bases, leaving 7 bases not matched to a gene. The CDR3 region is CASSLAAGGGEKLFF. In nucleotides, the CDR3 is TGCGCCAGCAGCTTGGCCGCAGGGGGAGGCGAAAAACTGTTTTTT.

V is TRBV3-1 and J is TRBJ2-7; 11 nucleotides agree with TRBD2. The V gene's germline CDR1 is LGHDT and CDR2 YNNKEL (reference sequence). CDR3 size: 15 residues. The J segment lost 4 bases and the V segment lost 5 bases, leaving 7 bases of the junction unmatched. This chain's CDR3 is CASSETSGSRYEQYF. The CDR3 DNA sequence: TGTGCCAGCAGCGAAACTAGCGGGAGTAGGTACGAGCAGTACTTC.

J is TRBJ2-1 and V is TRBV10-3; 8 bases match TRBD2. The junction had 13 bases not matched to a gene; V was cut back by 11 bases and J by 7 bases. CDR1 ENHRY and CDR2 SYGVKD come from the germline V gene. The CDR3 consists of 14 residues. The CDR3 spells CAARGAGEENEQFF. The CDR3 DNA is TGTGCCGCCCGAGGAGCGGGAGAGGAGAATGAGCAGTTCTTC.

The rearrangement uses TRBV6-2 or TRBV6-3 and TRBJ2-7; 7 bases match TRBD2. CDR1 and CDR2 (germline): MNHEY, SVGEGT. This CDR3 has 15 amino acids. The V gene end was trimmed by 4 bases and the J gene end by 6 bases; junction bases not matched to a gene: 12. The CDR3 DNA is TGTGCCAGCAGTTCAACCGGACTAGAATCTCGCGAGCAGTACTTC. Amino acid sequence: CASSSTGLESREQYF.

The rearrangement uses TRBV20-1 and TRBJ2-1; 11 nucleotides match TRBD2. The CDR3 totals 15 residues. V lost 5 bases to trimming and J lost 3 bases; unmatched junction nucleotides: 6. The V gene's germline CDR1 is DFQATT and CDR2 SNEGSKA (reference sequence). DNA for the CDR3: TGCAGTGCTCCGCTTAGCGGGAGGGGCTACAATGAGCAGTTCTTC. Translated: CSAPLSGRGYNEQFF.

The chain combines TRBV12-3 or TRBV12-4 with TRBJ2-3; 10 bases align to TRBD2. This CDR3 contains 17 residues. Unmatched junction bases numbered 15, after V lost 6 bases and J lost 6 bases. DNA of the CDR3: TGTGCCAGCAGCTCGGTGGGTCTAGCGGGAGTTGAGGATACGCAGTATTTT. This gives the protein CASSSVGLAGVEDTQYF.

The chain links TRBV6-5 to TRBJ2-2, with D hard to call. This CDR3 is 15 amino acids long. Germline assignment: CDR1 MNHEY and CDR2 SVGAGI. V was trimmed by 5 bases and J by 4 bases, leaving 14 bases between them. DNA of the CDR3: TGTGCCAGCAGTCGACGGATAGTCGGCACCGGGGAGCTGTTTTTT. Amino acids: CASSRRIVGTGELFF.

In DNA form, the CDR3 reads TGTGCCAGCAGCTCAGGACAGGGAAGGTACTTC. It specifies CASSSGQGRYF. V gene TRBV7-9 combines with J gene TRBJ2-5; 8 nucleotides match TRBD1. Trimming cost V 4 bases and J 13 bases; bases outside gene matches: 5. This CDR3 region has 11 residues. Looked up from germline, CDR1 is SEHNR and CDR2 is FQNEAQ (reference sequence).

The chain is built from TRBV20-1 and TRBJ1-2; D remains ambiguous. This CDR3 has 14 residues. Germline CDR1 and CDR2: DFQATT and SNEGSKA (reference sequence). V was pared by 6 bases and J by 5 bases, with 19 bases between. Here the CDR3 reads CSATRGGRSYGYTF. Here the CDR3 DNA reads TGCAGTGCAACCCGGGGAGGGCGTTCTTATGGCTACACCTTC.

This clonotype was seen more than once but under ten times. This chain connects TRBV7-9 to TRBJ1-1; D ambiguous. The CDR3 contains 14 residues. Trimming stripped 8 bases from V and 0 bases from J, with 13 bases between. Germline V gene data show CDR1 as SEHNR and CDR2 as FQNEAQ (reference sequence). The CDR3 coding sequence is TGTGCCAGCCGCCTACGAGGCATGAACACTGAAGCTTTCTTT. It translates to CASRLRGMNTEAFF.

Here the CDR3 reads CASSSVYEQFF. The CDR3 DNA follows: TGTGCCAGCAGTAGCGTGTATGAGCAGTTCTTC. The chain combines TRBV6-6 with TRBJ2-1; D is uncertain. Between the trimmed V and J ends, which lost 5 bases and 8 bases, there was a span of 7 bases. Germline V gives CDR1 MNHNY, CDR2 SVGAGI (reference sequence). The length of the CDR3 is 11 residues.

The chain links TRBV27 to TRBJ2-1; TRBD2 matches 11 bases. CDR3 length: 15 residues. The V gene end was trimmed by 6 bases and the J gene end by 4 bases; junction bases not matched to a gene: 5. Germline-derived CDR1 and CDR2 are MNHEY and SMNVEV (reference sequence). CDR3 DNA sequence: TGTGCCAGCAGCCAACTAGCGGGAGTATACAATGAGCAGTTCTTC. Translating gives CASSQLAGVYNEQFF.

This clonotype turned up a few times. CDR3 loop: CASSLAEGVGGYTF. CDR3 in DNA: TGCGCCAGCAGCTTGGCCGAAGGGGTGGGTGGCTACACCTTC. The J gene is TRBJ1-2, the V gene TRBV5-1; tentative D call: TRBD1 (5 bases). Trimming removed 0 bases at V and 7 bases at J, with 13 bases between. Germline V gene sequence: CDR1 SGHRS, CDR2 YFSETQ. The CDR3 length is 14 residues. The full variable domain, rest sourced from reference TRBV5-1 and TRBJ1-2, is KAGVTQTPRYLIKTRGQQVTLSCSPISGHRSVSWYQQTPGQGLQFLFEYFSETQRNKGNFPGRFSGRQFSNSRSEMNVSTLELGDSALYLCASSLAEGVGGYTFGSGTRLTVV.

The V call is TRBV19, the J call TRBJ1-2; 10 bases agree with TRBD1. CDR1 and CDR2 (germline): LNHDA, SQIVND (reference sequence). The J segment lost 4 bases and the V segment lost 6 bases, leaving 8 bases of the junction unmatched. The CDR3 sequence is 15 residues long. The CDR3 protein is CASSPTGGNLYGYTF. Written as DNA, the CDR3 is TGTGCCAGTAGCCCGACAGGGGGCAATCTCTATGGCTACACCTTC. Full variable domain (rest looked up from reference TRBV19 and TRBJ1-2): DGGITQSPKYLFRKEGQNVTLSCEQNLNHDAMYWYRQDPGQGLRLIYYSQIVNDFQKGDIAEGYSVSREKKESFPLTVTSAQKNPTAFYLCASSPTGGNLYGYTFGSGTRLTVV.

This clonotype was seen a handful of times. The genes are TRBV5-5 and TRBJ2-2; unclear D gene. The CDR3 is made up of 15 amino acids. Per germline, CDR1 SGHKS and CDR2 YYEKEE (reference sequence). Trimming left V 1 base short and J 4 bases short, with 11 bases between. CDR3 DNA sequence: TGTGCCAGCAGCTTGAGCCCCGGTGGCACCGGGGAGCTGTTTTTT. Its translation: CASSLSPGGTGELFF.

This clonotype was detected a few times. The chain recombines TRBV2 with TRBJ2-5; 13 bases match TRBD2. This CDR3 is 15 amino acids long. The germline gives CDR1 SNHLY, CDR2 FYNNEI. V lost 4 bases to trimming and J lost 5 bases; unmatched junction nucleotides: 4. CDR3 amino acids: CASSGTSGRGETQYF. The DNA of the CDR3 is TGTGCCAGCAGTGGGACTAGCGGGAGAGGGGAGACCCAGTACTTC.

This clonotype was counted between two and nine times. J is TRBJ2-1 and V is TRBV24-1; D may be TRBD1 (6 bases). V lost 3 bases and J lost 5, with 16 bases in between. The germline V gene encodes CDR1 KGHDR and CDR2 SFDVKD. The CDR3 has 16 residues. CDR3 sequence: CATSDRTDSVNNEQFF. In DNA, the CDR3 is TGTGCCACCAGTGATCGGACGGACAGCGTAAACAATGAGCAGTTCTTC.

This clonotype was seen ten or more times. This chain connects TRBV4-1 to TRBJ1-1; no reliable D call. The germline V gene has CDR1 MGHRA and CDR2 YSYEKL. The CDR3 contains 17 residues. The germline V and J ends were trimmed by 0 bases and 1 base, with 15 bases remaining between them. CDR3 region: CASSQEGGRLGNTEAFF. The CDR3 nucleotides are TGCGCCAGCAGCCAAGAGGGTGGGCGTTTAGGGAACACTGAAGCTTTCTTT.

This chain uses TRBV20-1 with TRBJ2-7; 7 bases line up with TRBD2. CDR3 size: 14 residues. Per the germline V gene, CDR1 is DFQATT and CDR2 is SNEGSKA (reference sequence). After removal of 3 bases from V and 6 bases from J, the junction contained 11 bases not matched to a gene. The CDR3 is CSASKTSRRGEQYF. In nucleotides, the CDR3 is TGCAGTGCTAGCAAGACTAGCCGACGAGGCGAGCAGTACTTC.

This clonotype was counted a few times. This CDR3 is CASRGGTGDNQPQHF. Written as DNA, the CDR3 is TGTGCCAGTAGAGGGGGGACAGGGGACAATCAGCCCCAGCATTTT. The rearrangement uses TRBV7-2 and TRBJ1-5; 10 nucleotides align to TRBD1. V was clipped by 9 bases and J by 3 bases; unmatched bases: 8. CDR1 and CDR2 (germline): SGHTA, FQGNSA. The length of the CDR3 is 15 residues.

This clonotype was picked up a small number of times. CDR3 loop: CAISRGLAEYYEQYF. The DNA for the CDR3 is TGTGCCATCAGCCGAGGACTAGCGGAATACTACGAGCAGTACTTC. The genes are TRBV10-3 and TRBJ2-7, with 10 nucleotides matching TRBD2. Germline CDR1 ENHRY, CDR2 SYGVKD. With V trimmed by 6 bases and J by 3 bases, 8 bases remained unmatched. CDR3 length: 15 residues.

J is TRBJ2-5 and V is TRBV20-1; weak D call: TRBD2 (6 bases). The J call may be incorrect, as the DNA end agrees better with TRBJ2-7. The germline CDR1 and CDR2 sequences are DFQATT and SNEGSKA (reference sequence). The length of the CDR3 is 13 residues. CDR3 in amino acids: CSASPGVGYEQYF. In DNA, the CDR3 is TGCAGTGCTAGTCCGGGGGTAGGGTACGAGCAGTACTTC.

This clonotype was seen just once. The CDR3 bases are TGTGCCAGCAGTTTAGCGGCAGGGGGCCTGTCCTACGAGCAGTACTTC. It encodes CASSLAAGGLSYEQYF. The chain joins TRBV28 to TRBJ2-7; TRBD1 matches 8 bases. This CDR3 is 16 amino acids long. Germline V gives CDR1 MDHEN, CDR2 SYDVKM. V gave up 2 bases and J gave up 1 base; unmatched junction bases: 7.

The chain carries TRBV7-2 and TRBJ1-5, with D uncertain. V lost 5 bases to trimming and J lost 2 bases, with 10 bases between them. The CDR3 has 14 residues. Germline V gives CDR1 SGHTA, CDR2 FQGNSA. CDR3 DNA: TGTGCCAGCAGCGATCGGACGGGCAATCAGCCCCAGCATTTT. Translation: CASSDRTGNQPQHF.

The chain links TRBV20-1 to TRBJ2-7; weak D call: TRBD1 (6 bases). The germline V gene has CDR1 DFQATT and CDR2 SNEGSKA (reference sequence). The V end was cut by 6 bases, the J end by 2 bases, with 11 bases between. This CDR3 region has 12 residues. The DNA for the CDR3 is TGCAGTGCCGGGCAGGGGCCCTACGAGCAGTACTTC. This gives the protein CSAGQGPYEQYF.

As DNA, the CDR3 is TGTGCCACCAGTGATTTGCAAGGGCAGACCGGGGAGCTGTTTTTT. Translated, it gives CATSDLQGQTGELFF. The V gene is TRBV24-1, the J gene TRBJ2-2; no firm D call. Trimming removed 0 bases from V and 5 bases from J, with 9 bases in between. The CDR3 consists of 15 residues. The germline V gene encodes CDR1 KGHDR and CDR2 SFDVKD.